This is a list of T cell receptor beta chains from one sample in a study of cytomegalovirus exposure and HLA in healthy donors. Clones were sequenced by immunoSEQ multiplex PCR, and TCRdb holds only the in-frame ones, with some missing. The table has about 140,000 clones, almost 85% seen once; the top ten hold 3% to 3.5%. Input material: PBMCs. These receptors were obtained from a man between 18 and 29 years old in good health and CMV-seropositive. Both conserved end residues are part of each CDR3. A D gene is named only where the DNA matches it firmly. Where a row states a size, it is once, few, many or the class of an expanded clone; other rows omit it.

abundance,j_gene,v_gene,d_gene,CDR3nt,CDR3aa
once,TRBJ1-2,TRBV6-1,TRBD1,TGTGCCAGCAGCGATGACAGGGGGATTGGCTACACCTTC,CASSDDRGIGYTF
NA,TRBJ1-1,TRBV7-9,NA,TGTGCCAGCACCCCCCGGGGGTTAATGAACACTGAAGCTTTCTTT,CASTPRGLMNTEAFF
NA,TRBJ1-1,TRBV28,TRBD1,TGTGCCAGCAGCCGGGACAGGGGCGAGCTGAACACTGAAGCTTTCTTT,CASSRDRGELNTEAFF
NA,TRBJ2-7,TRBV5-6,TRBD1,TGTGCCAGCAGTTGGGGACAGGGACGCTACGAGCAGTACTTC,CASSWGQGRYEQYF
few,TRBJ1-1,TRBV7-9,NA,TGTGCCAGCAGCCCCCGCGGGGGCATCACTGAAGCTTTCTTT,CASSPRGGITEAFF
once,TRBJ2-6,TRBV28,TRBD1,TGTGCCAGCAGTTTACGCCGGACAGGGGGCTCTGGGGCCAACGTCCTGACTTTC,CASSLRRTGGSGANVLTF
NA,TRBJ2-1,TRBV25-1,NA,TGTGCCAGCAGCCTTCCGCTGACAGGAAAGCAGTTCTTC,CASSLPLTGKQFF
NA,TRBJ2-3,TRBV7-9,NA,TGTGCCAGCAGCTCTTCAGGGGGCACAGATACGCAGTATTTT,CASSSSGGTDTQYF
NA,TRBJ2-7,TRBV29-1,NA,TGCAGCGTTGTGGGGCGGTTCTCCTACGAGCAGTACTTC,CSVVGRFSYEQYF
once,TRBJ1-1,TRBV7-6,NA,TGTGCCAGCAGCTTATGGGCAGGCAGGGCTTTCTTT,CASSLWAGRAFF
few,TRBJ1-1,TRBV9,NA,TGTGCCAGCAGCTCACTAAGGGGTAGGGGCGAAACTTTCTTT,CASSSLRGRGETFF
large,TRBJ1-6,TRBV7-9,TRBD1,TGTGCCAGCAGCTCGTACGGGACAGGGGATAATTCACCCCTCCACTTT,CASSSYGTGDNSPLHF
NA,TRBJ2-1,TRBV30,TRBD2,TGTGCCTGGAGTTCCTATCCAGCGGGAGGGCCTGGTCGCAATGAGCAGTTCTTC,CAWSSYPAGGPGRNEQFF
once,TRBJ2-7,TRBV28,NA,TGTGCCAGCAGTTCGACAGCCAGAAGCTCCTACGAGCAGTACTTC,CASSSTARSSYEQYF
NA,TRBJ2-5,TRBV7-8,NA,TGTGCCAGCAGCGCTACAGGGTATACAGAGACCCAGTACTTC,CASSATGYTETQYF
NA,TRBJ2-7,TRBV30,TRBD2,TGTGCCTGGAGTGGGACTAGCGGGATCGAGCAGTACTTC,CAWSGTSGIEQYF
NA,TRBJ1-1,TRBV28,NA,TGTGCCAGCAGGGCCCTCCCCGGGGGGAGCACTGAAGCTTTCTTT,CASRALPGGSTEAFF
NA,TRBJ2-1,TRBV10-1,NA,TGCGCCAGCAGTGAGCTCGGGGGTGAGCAGTTCTTC,CASSELGGEQFF
NA,TRBJ2-5,TRBV10-3,NA,TGTGCCATCAGCCCCGACAGCCAAGAGACCCAGTACTTC,CAISPDSQETQYF
once,TRBJ1-2,TRBV7-7,NA,TGTGCTAGCAGCCCTGTTTGGCGGGCCCGGAGGGAGGGCTATGGCTACACCTTC,CASSPVWRARREGYGYTF
once,TRBJ1-4,TRBV5-1,TRBD1,TGCGCCAGCAGCTCCGGGACAGTTAATGAAAAACTGTTTTTT,CASSSGTVNEKLFF
NA,TRBJ2-7,TRBV5-1,NA,TGCGCCAGCAGCTTGGAGGGGATCTACGAGCAGTACTTC,CASSLEGIYEQYF
NA,TRBJ1-2,TRBV6-1,TRBD1,TGTGCCAGCAGTGGACCGGACAGGGCGCATAACTATGGCTACACCTTC,CASSGPDRAHNYGYTF
NA,TRBJ2-3,TRBV7-9,TRBD1,TGTGCCAGCAGCGTAACCGGGACAGCACTCACAGATACGCAGTATTTT,CASSVTGTALTDTQYF
NA,TRBJ1-1,TRBV27,TRBD1,TGTGCCAGCAGTTTATCCTGGACAGGGAACACTGAAGCTTTCTTT,CASSLSWTGNTEAFF
NA,TRBJ2-5,TRBV6-5,TRBD2,TGTGCCAGCAGTTACTCGTCGGGACTAGGAGAAGAGACCCAGTACTTC,CASSYSSGLGEETQYF
once,TRBJ2-1,TRBV18,NA,TGTGCCAGCTCACCTTATAACGGTGACAATGAGCAGTTCTTC,CASSPYNGDNEQFF